These 22 T cell receptor beta chains were sequenced from one sample in a study of blood T cell repertoires in COVID-19. TCRdb's table, derived via immunoSEQ multiplex PCR, lists solely in-frame clones and lacks some. In the table there are 290,000 or so clones, approximately 92% of which are singletons. The specimen was PBMCs or T cells enriched from blood (not recorded which). Source of these receptors: a woman under 40 who had recovered from COVID-19.

The gene calls are TRBV29-1 and TRBJ2-5; 13 bases are a match to TRBD2. Trimming cost V 4 bases and J 2 bases; bases outside gene matches: 7. The CDR3 sequence is 16 residues long. Germline V gives CDR1 SQVTM, CDR2 ANQGSEA. This CDR3 reads CSVVKGLAGVQETQYF. The CDR3 nucleotides are TGCAGCGTTGTCAAAGGACTAGCGGGGGTACAAGAGACCCAGTACTTC.

The chain is built from TRBV7-2 and TRBJ2-7, with a weak D call TRBD1 (6 bases). V shed 0 bases and J shed 0 bases, with 12 bases lying between them. Germline V gene sequence: CDR1 SGHTA, CDR2 FQGNSA. This CDR3 comprises 16 residues. The CDR3 region has the DNA TGTGCCAGCAGCTTAGCAGGTGCAGGGGTCTCCTACGAGCAGTACTTC. Its protein product is CASSLAGAGVSYEQYF.

The rearrangement joins TRBV7-9 to TRBJ1-1; 8 bases line up with TRBD1. CDR1 SEHNR and CDR2 FQNEAQ come from the germline V gene (reference sequence). V gave up 5 bases and J gave up 5 bases; unmatched junction bases: 7. The CDR3 is 14 amino acids. CDR3 coding DNA: TGTGCCAGCAGCCTTGAACAGGGGGGAACTGAAGCTTTCTTT. Its protein is CASSLEQGGTEAFF.

The rearrangement links TRBV28 to TRBJ2-1; 7 bases match TRBD1. Germline CDR1 MDHEN, CDR2 SYDVKM. This CDR3 has 15 amino acids. J gave up 4 bases and V 4 bases, and 7 bases lay outside the gene matches. The CDR3 nucleotides are TGTGCCAGCAGTTCAGGGACAGCCCATTACAATGAGCAGTTCTTC. As protein: CASSSGTAHYNEQFF.

The chain recombines TRBV30 with TRBJ2-7; TRBD1 aligns across 8 bases. V gave up 2 bases and J gave up 4 bases; unmatched junction bases: 10. Germline V gene sequence: CDR1 GTSNPN, CDR2 SVGIG (reference sequence). The CDR3 has 15 amino acids. Written as DNA, the CDR3 is TGTGCCTGGAGTCCAGGACAGGGAAAGTCGTACGAGCAGTACTTC. Residues: CAWSPGQGKSYEQYF.

This rearrangement joins TRBV18 to TRBJ1-3, with a tentative D call TRBD1 (6 bases). Germline V CDR1 and CDR2: KGHSH, LQKENI. The ends were cut back, 3 bases at V and 4 bases at J, with 16 bases in the middle. This CDR3 spans 16 amino acids. CDR3 sequence: CASSPRQVSGGNTIYF. The DNA of the CDR3 is TGTGCCAGCTCACCCCGACAGGTCTCGGGGGGAAACACCATATATTTT.

The rearrangement links TRBV7-2 to TRBJ2-1; D is unclear. Germline V gives CDR1 SGHTA, CDR2 FQGNSA. This CDR3 contains 11 residues. Trimming took off 9 bases at V and 4 bases at J, with 7 bases between the two ends. The DNA for the CDR3 is TGTGCCAGTGTGAGTTACAATGAGCAGTTCTTC. Its protein is CASVSYNEQFF.

This chain joins TRBV3-1 (or the pseudogene TRBV3-2) and TRBJ1-6; D unresolved. Trimming shortened V by 0 bases and J by 6 bases, and 9 bases separated the two germline ends. In germline, CDR1 is LGHDT, CDR2 YNNKEL (reference sequence). This CDR3 region has 15 residues. The CDR3 nucleotides read TGTGCCAGCAGCCAAGAGTTACAGTCTAATTCACCCCTCCACTTT. Translating it yields CASSQELQSNSPLHF.

The J gene is TRBJ1-1, the V gene TRBV5-5; TRBD1 is a possible D gene (6 bases). Germline V gene data show CDR1 as SGHKS and CDR2 as YYEKEE (reference sequence). CDR3 length: 15 amino acids. Trimming shortened V by 2 bases and J by 4 bases, and 15 bases separated the two germline ends. CDR3 amino acids: CASSFIQGRGTEAFF. The DNA for the CDR3 is TGTGCCAGCAGCTTTATCCAGGGGAGGGGCACTGAAGCTTTCTTT. The variable domain in full, with the rest retrieved from reference TRBV5-5 and TRBJ1-1, is DAGVTQSPTHLIKTRGQQVTLRCSPISGHKSVSWYQQVLGQGPQFIFQYYEKEERGRGNFPDRFSARQFPNYSSELNVNALLLGDSALYLCASSFIQGRGTEAFFGQGTRLTVV.

This clone was seen only once. V usage is TRBV7-2 and J usage is TRBJ1-5; 8 nucleotides agree with TRBD1. There are 14 residues in the CDR3. V was clipped by 3 bases and J by 6 bases; unmatched bases: 4. The germline V gene has CDR1 SGHTA and CDR2 FQGNSA. The CDR3 DNA reads as TGTGCCAGCAGCTTCGGACAGGGAGCTCAGCCCCAGCATTTT. This sequence encodes CASSFGQGAQPQHF. Combining the CDR3 with reference TRBV7-2 and TRBJ1-5 gives the whole variable domain GAGVSQSPSNKVTEKGKDVELRCDPISGHTALYWYRQSLGQGLEFLIYFQGNSAPDKSGLPSDRFSAERTGGSVSTLTIQRTQQEDSAVYLCASSFGQGAQPQHFGDGTRLSIL.

The CDR3: CASSYTPGTEAFF. The CDR3 DNA reads TGTGCCAGCAGTTACACGCCGGGCACTGAAGCTTTCTTT. The chain is built from TRBV6-5 and TRBJ1-1; D is undetermined. The CDR3 spans 13 residues. Looked up from germline, CDR1 is MNHEY and CDR2 is SVGAGI. V lost 2 bases and J lost 4, with 8 bases in between.

This clone was seen a single time. The J gene is TRBJ1-3, the V gene TRBV6-5; perhaps TRBD1 as D (5 bases). This CDR3 has 14 amino acids. The ends were cut back, 11 bases at V and 1 base at J, with 15 bases in the middle. Germline CDR1 reads MNHEY; CDR2 reads SVGAGI. In DNA form, the CDR3 reads TGTGCCCTTCGCGGGGGTTTATCTGGAAACACCATATATTTT. Its protein is CALRGGLSGNTIYF.

Turning to this clone: This same CDR3 is encoded by further DNA sequences in the sample. The chain links TRBV7-9 to TRBJ1-1; D is perhaps TRBD1 (5 bases). Per the germline V gene, CDR1 is SEHNR and CDR2 is FQNEAQ (reference sequence). The CDR3 is 14 amino acids. V was cut by 1 base and J by 3 bases, with 9 bases left in between. The CDR3 protein is CASSLGGGDTEAFF. The CDR3 DNA reads TGTGCCAGCAGCTTAGGGGGCGGGGACACTGAAGCTTTCTTT.

This clone came up once. The chain carries TRBV28 and TRBJ1-1; D not certain. The V end lost 3 bases, the J end lost 0 bases, and 14 bases lay between the germline ends. Germline lookup yields CDR1 MDHEN and CDR2 SYDVKM. CDR3 length: 16 amino acids. The CDR3 nucleotides are TGTGCCAGCAGTTTCAGTGGGAGGAGGATGAACACTGAAGCTTTCTTT. It translates to CASSFSGRRMNTEAFF.

The rearrangement uses TRBV5-1 and TRBJ1-3; tentative D call: TRBD1 (5 bases). This CDR3 has 14 residues. Germline CDR1 SGHRS, CDR2 YFSETQ. V lost 8 bases and J 0 bases, leaving 12 bases between the germline ends. CDR3 sequence reads: CASRSGISGNTIYF. CDR3 in DNA: TGCGCCAGTCGATCAGGGATCTCTGGAAACACCATATATTTT.

The chain joins TRBV28 to TRBJ2-7; 13 nucleotides align to TRBD2. This CDR3 has 15 residues. Germline lookup yields CDR1 MDHEN and CDR2 SYDVKM. After removal of 6 bases from V and 6 bases from J, the junction contained 8 bases not matched to a gene. Here the CDR3 reads CASRTSGRNRGEQYF. The CDR3 DNA is TGTGCCAGCAGGACTAGCGGGAGGAATAGAGGCGAGCAGTACTTC. Filled out from reference TRBV28 and TRBJ2-7, the complete variable domain reads DVKVTQSSRYLVKRTGEKVFLECVQDMDHENMFWYRQDPGLGLRLIYFSYDVKMKEKGDIPEGYSVSREKKERFSLILESASTNQTSMYLCASRTSGRNRGEQYFGPGTRLTVT.

This rearrangement joins TRBV3-1 (or the pseudogene TRBV3-2) to TRBJ1-6, with 7 bases lining up with TRBD1. Germline V lookup: CDR1 LGHDT, CDR2 YNNKEL (reference sequence). The CDR3 loop spans 16 amino acids. Unmatched junction bases numbered 12, after V lost 4 bases and J lost 9 bases. CDR3 in DNA: TGTGCCAGCAGCCCAACCCCCGGGACAGAGGGTTCACCCCTCCACTTT. Protein sequence: CASSPTPGTEGSPLHF.

The gene calls are TRBV19 and TRBJ2-7; D is undetermined. The CDR3 consists of 14 residues. V lost 5 bases, J lost 0 bases, and 11 bases lay in between. The germline gives CDR1 LNHDA, CDR2 SQIVND (reference sequence). As DNA, the CDR3 is TGTGCCAGTAGTCCCCAACACGTCTCCTACGAGCAGTACTTC. Residues: CASSPQHVSYEQYF.

This rearrangement joins TRBV5-1 to TRBJ2-7, with TRBD2 identical over 7 bases. CDR1 SGHRS and CDR2 YFSETQ come from the germline V gene. J gave up 2 bases and V 4 bases, and 6 bases lay outside the gene matches. This CDR3 spans 14 amino acids. This CDR3 reads CASSTASGTYEQYF. CDR3 DNA sequence: TGCGCCAGCAGCACCGCTAGCGGAACCTACGAGCAGTACTTC. The full variable domain, completed using reference TRBV5-1 and TRBJ2-7, is KAGVTQTPRYLIKTRGQQVTLSCSPISGHRSVSWYQQTPGQGLQFLFEYFSETQRNKGNFPGRFSGRQFSNSRSEMNVSTLELGDSALYLCASSTASGTYEQYFGPGTRLTVT.

The chain employs TRBV7-2 and TRBJ1-5; tentative D call: TRBD1 (6 bases). This CDR3 is built from 15 residues. Germline CDR1 SGHTA, CDR2 FQGNSA. V was pared by 1 base and J by 3 bases, with 10 bases between. The CDR3 region has the DNA TGTGCCAGCAGCTTAGACAGGGCCCCCAATCAGCCCCAGCATTTT. As protein: CASSLDRAPNQPQHF.

The chain uses TRBV4-2 and TRBJ2-1; weak D call: TRBD2 (7 bases). The length of the CDR3 is 16 residues. Germline CDR1 LGHNA, CDR2 YNFKEQ. Trimming pared 3 bases from V and 3 bases from J, leaving 15 bases between. The CDR3 reads CASSQGAASGYNEQFF. The DNA of the CDR3 is TGTGCCAGCAGCCAGGGGGCCGCTAGCGGCTACAATGAGCAGTTCTTC.

The rearrangement links TRBV4-3 to TRBJ2-3, with D perhaps matching TRBD2 (6 bases). V lost 6 bases and J 2 bases, leaving 15 bases between the germline ends. The CDR3 has 15 amino acids. Germline V gene sequence: CDR1 LGHNA, CDR2 YSLEER. The CDR3 protein is CASSSQAGFTDTQYF. In DNA, the CDR3 is TGCGCCAGCAGTAGTCAAGCGGGCTTCACAGATACGCAGTATTTT.